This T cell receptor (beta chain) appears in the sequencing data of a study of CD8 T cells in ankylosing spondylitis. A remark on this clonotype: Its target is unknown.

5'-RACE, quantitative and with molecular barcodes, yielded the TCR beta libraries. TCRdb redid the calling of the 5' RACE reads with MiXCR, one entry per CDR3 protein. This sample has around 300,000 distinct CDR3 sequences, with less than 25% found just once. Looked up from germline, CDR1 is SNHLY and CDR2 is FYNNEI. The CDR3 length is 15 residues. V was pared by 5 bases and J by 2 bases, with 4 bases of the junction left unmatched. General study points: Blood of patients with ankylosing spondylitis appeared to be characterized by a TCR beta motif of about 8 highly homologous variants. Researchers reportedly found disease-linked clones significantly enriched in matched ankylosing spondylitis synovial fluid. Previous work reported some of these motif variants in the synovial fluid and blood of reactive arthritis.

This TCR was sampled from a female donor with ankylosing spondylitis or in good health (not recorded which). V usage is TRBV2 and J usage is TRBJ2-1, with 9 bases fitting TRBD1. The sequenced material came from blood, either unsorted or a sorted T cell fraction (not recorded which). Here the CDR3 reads CASSPDRGTYNEQFF. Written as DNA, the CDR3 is TGTGCCAGCAGTCCGGACAGGGGCACCTACAATGAGCAGTTCTTC.